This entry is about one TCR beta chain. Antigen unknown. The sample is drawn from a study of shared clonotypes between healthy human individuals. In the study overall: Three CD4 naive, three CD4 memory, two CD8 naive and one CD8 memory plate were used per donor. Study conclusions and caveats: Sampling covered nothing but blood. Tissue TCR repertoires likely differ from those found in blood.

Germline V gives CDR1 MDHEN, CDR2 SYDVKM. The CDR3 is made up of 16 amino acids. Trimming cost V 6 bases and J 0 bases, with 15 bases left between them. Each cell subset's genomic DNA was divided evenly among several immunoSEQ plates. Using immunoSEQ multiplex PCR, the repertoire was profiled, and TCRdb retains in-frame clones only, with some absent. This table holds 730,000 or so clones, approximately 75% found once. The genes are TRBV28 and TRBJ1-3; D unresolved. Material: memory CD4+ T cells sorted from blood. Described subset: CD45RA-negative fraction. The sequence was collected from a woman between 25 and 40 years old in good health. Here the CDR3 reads CASSPGPGVSGNTIYF. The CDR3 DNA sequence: TGTGCCAGCAGCCCCGGCCCGGGAGTCTCTGGAAACACCATATATTTT.